This T cell receptor (beta chain) was retrieved from a study of cytomegalovirus exposure and HLA in healthy donors. It was with 60 Vbeta and 13 Jbeta primers that the PCR ran. Sequencing was performed with immunoSEQ multiplex PCR; in TCRdb, only in-frame clones are kept and a portion is missing. The sample lists 200,000 or so clones, roughly nine tenths occurring once. Healthy individuals who donated bone marrow served as the donors. Sampled while nominally healthy, donors likely had unrecorded immune exposures. There are 17 residues in the CDR3. CDR1 and CDR2 (germline): SGHAT, FQNNGV. V lost 4 bases and J lost 4; bases outside the gene matches: 10.

The sequence derives from a girl less than two years old in good health and CMV-seronegative. The rearrangement joins TRBV11-2 to TRBJ1-6, with TRBD1 matching 7 bases. The sample comprised PBMCs. DNA of the CDR3: TGTGCCAGCAGCTCCCCCATCGGGACAGCTTATAATTCACCCCTCCACTTT. Amino acids: CASSSPIGTAYNSPLHF.